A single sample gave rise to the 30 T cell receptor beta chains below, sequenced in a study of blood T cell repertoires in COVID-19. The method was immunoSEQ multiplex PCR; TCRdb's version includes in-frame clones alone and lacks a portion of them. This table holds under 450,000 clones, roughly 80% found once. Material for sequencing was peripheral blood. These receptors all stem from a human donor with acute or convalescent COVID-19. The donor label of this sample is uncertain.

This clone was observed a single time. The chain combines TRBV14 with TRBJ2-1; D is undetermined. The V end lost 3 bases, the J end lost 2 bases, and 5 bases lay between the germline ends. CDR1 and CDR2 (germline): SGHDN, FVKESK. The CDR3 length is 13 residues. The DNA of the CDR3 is TGTGCCAGCAGCCACAAAACCTACAATGAGCAGTTCTTC. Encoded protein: CASSHKTYNEQFF.

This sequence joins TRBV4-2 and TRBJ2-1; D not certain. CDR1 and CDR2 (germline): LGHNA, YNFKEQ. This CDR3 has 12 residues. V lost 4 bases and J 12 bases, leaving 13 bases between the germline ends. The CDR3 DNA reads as TGTGCCAGCAGCCCGATAGTGGTTGGGCAGTTCTTC. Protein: CASSPIVVGQFF.

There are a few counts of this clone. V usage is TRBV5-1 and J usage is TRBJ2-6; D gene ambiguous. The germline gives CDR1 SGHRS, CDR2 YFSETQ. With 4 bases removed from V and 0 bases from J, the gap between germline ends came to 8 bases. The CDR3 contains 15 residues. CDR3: CASSLDHSGANVLTF. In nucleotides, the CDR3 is TGCGCCAGCAGCCTGGATCACTCTGGGGCCAACGTCCTGACTTTC.

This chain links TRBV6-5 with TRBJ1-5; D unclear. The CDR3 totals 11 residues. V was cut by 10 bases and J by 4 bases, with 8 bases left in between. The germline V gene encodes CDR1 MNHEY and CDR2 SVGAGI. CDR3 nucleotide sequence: TGTGCCAAGTGGCCGAATCAGCCCCAGCATTTT. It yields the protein CAKWPNQPQHF.

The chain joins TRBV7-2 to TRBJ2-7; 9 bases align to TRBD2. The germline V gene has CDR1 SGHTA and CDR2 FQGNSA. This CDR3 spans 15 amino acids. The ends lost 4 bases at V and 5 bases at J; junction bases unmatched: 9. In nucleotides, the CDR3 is TGTGCCAGCAGCTCGACCGGGACTAGCTTACACGAGCAGTACTTC. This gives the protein CASSSTGTSLHEQYF.

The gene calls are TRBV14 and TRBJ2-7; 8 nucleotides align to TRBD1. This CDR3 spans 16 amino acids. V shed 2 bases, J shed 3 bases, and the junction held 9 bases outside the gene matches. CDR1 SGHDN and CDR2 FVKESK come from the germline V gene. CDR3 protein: CASSQLDRGFGYEQYF. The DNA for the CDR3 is TGTGCCAGCAGCCAACTTGACAGGGGCTTCGGCTACGAGCAGTACTTC.

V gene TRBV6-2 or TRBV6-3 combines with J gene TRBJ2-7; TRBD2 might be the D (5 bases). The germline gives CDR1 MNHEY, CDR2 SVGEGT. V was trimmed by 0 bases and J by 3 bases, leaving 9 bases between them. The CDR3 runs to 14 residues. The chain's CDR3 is CASSYSAGNYEQYF. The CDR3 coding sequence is TGTGCCAGCAGTTACTCAGCCGGGAACTACGAGCAGTACTTC.

CDR3 nucleotide sequence: TGCGCCAGCAGCCTAGGGGCAGGGCAAACTGAAGCTTTCTTT. It yields the protein CASSLGAGQTEAFF. The rearrangement joins TRBV5-1 to TRBJ1-1; maybe TRBD1 (5 bases). The length of the CDR3 is 14 residues. Trimming shortened V by 4 bases and J by 5 bases, and 15 bases separated the two germline ends. CDR1 and CDR2 (germline): SGHRS, YFSETQ. The whole variable domain, filled in from reference TRBV5-1 and TRBJ1-1, reads KAGVTQTPRYLIKTRGQQVTLSCSPISGHRSVSWYQQTPGQGLQFLFEYFSETQRNKGNFPGRFSGRQFSNSRSEMNVSTLELGDSALYLCASSLGAGQTEAFFGQGTRLTVV.

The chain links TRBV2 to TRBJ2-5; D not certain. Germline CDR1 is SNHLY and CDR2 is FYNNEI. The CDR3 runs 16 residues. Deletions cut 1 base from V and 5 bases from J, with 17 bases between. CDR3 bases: TGTGCCAGCAGTGAAGGTCCAGGCTTTAATGGGGAGACCCAGTACTTC. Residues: CASSEGPGFNGETQYF.

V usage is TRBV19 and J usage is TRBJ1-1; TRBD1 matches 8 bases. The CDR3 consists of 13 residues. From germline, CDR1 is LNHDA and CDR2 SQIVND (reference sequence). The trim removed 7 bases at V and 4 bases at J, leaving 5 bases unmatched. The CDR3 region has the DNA TGTGCCAGTAAGCCGGGACAGGTCACTGAAGCTTTCTTT. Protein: CASKPGQVTEAFF.

The CDR3 is CAWSRNPGERNSPLHF. The CDR3, as DNA: TGTGCCTGGAGTCGAAACCCCGGGGAGCGGAATTCACCCCTCCACTTT. The chain is built from TRBV30 and TRBJ1-6; D ambiguous. This CDR3 has 16 amino acids. Germline V lookup: CDR1 GTSNPN, CDR2 SVGIG (reference sequence). The germline V and J ends were trimmed by 2 bases and 7 bases, with 18 bases remaining between them.

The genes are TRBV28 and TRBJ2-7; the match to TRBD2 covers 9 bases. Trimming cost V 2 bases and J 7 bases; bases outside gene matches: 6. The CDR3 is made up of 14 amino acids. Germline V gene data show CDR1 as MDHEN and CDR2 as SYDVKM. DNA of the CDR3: TGTGCCAGCAGTTTAGCGGCGGGGGGGCAAGAGCAGTACTTC. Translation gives CASSLAAGGQEQYF.

The CDR3 loop reads CASSYGGGQETQYF. In DNA form, the CDR3 reads TGTGCCAGCAGTTACGGGGGGGGACAAGAGACCCAGTACTTC. J is TRBJ2-5 and V is TRBV6-6; 7 bases are a match to TRBD2. The CDR3 is made up of 14 amino acids. Unmatched junction bases numbered 2, after V lost 2 bases and J lost 2 bases. CDR1 MNHNY and CDR2 SVGAGI come from the germline V gene (reference sequence).

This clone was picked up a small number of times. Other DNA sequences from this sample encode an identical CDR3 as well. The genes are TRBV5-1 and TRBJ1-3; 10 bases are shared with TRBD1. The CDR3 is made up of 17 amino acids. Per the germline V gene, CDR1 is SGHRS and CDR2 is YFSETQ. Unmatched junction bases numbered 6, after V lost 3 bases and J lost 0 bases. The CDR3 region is CASSYGTGASSGNTIYF. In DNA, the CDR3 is TGCGCCAGCAGCTATGGGACAGGGGCTTCCTCTGGAAACACCATATATTTT.

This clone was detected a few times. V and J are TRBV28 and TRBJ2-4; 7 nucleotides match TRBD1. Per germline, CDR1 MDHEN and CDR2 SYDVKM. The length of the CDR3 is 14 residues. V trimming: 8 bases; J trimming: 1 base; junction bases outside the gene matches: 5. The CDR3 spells CASGDREAKNIQYF. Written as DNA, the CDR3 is TGTGCCAGCGGCGACAGGGAGGCCAAAAACATTCAGTACTTC.

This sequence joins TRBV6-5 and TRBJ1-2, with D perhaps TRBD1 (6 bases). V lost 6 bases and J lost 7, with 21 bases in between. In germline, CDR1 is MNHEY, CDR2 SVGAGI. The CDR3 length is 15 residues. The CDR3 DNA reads TGTGCCAGCAGAAAAAACCTCCGGGGGGCGCGTGGCTACACCTTC. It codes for CASRKNLRGARGYTF.

CDR3 DNA: TGTGCCAGCACCCCTTCGACAGGGAAGAAGACCCAGTACTTC. It encodes CASTPSTGKKTQYF. V and J are TRBV28 and TRBJ2-5, with 7 bases fitting TRBD1. The CDR3 loop spans 14 amino acids. Germline CDR1 MDHEN, CDR2 SYDVKM. V lost 7 bases, J lost 6 bases, and 11 bases stayed unmatched.

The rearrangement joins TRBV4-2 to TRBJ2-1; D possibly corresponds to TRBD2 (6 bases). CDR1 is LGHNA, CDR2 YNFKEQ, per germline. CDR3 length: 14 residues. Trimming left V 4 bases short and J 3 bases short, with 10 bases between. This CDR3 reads CASSRGDSYNEQFF. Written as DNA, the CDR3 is TGTGCCAGCAGCCGGGGGGATAGCTACAATGAGCAGTTCTTC.

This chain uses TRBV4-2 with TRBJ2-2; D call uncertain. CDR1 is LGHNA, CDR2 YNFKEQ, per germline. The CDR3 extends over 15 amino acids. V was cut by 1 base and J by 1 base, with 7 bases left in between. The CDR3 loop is CASSQASGNTGELFF. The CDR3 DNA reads TGTGCCAGCAGCCAAGCTTCAGGGAACACCGGGGAGCTGTTTTTT.

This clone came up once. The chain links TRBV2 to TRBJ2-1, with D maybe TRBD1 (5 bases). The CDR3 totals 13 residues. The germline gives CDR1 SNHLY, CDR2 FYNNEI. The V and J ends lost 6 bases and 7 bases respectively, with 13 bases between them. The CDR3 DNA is TGTGCCAGCAGCCAGGGCCCATCTAATGAGCAGTTCTTC. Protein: CASSQGPSNEQFF.

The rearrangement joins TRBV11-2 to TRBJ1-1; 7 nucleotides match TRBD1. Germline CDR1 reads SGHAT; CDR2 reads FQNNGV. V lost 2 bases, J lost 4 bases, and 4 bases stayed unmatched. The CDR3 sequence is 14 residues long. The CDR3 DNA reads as TGTGCCAGCAGCTTATACAGGGGAGGCACTGAAGCTTTCTTT. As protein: CASSLYRGGTEAFF.

Written as DNA, the CDR3 is TGCGCCAGCAGCCCGAGCCCAGCAGGGCAAAATGAAAAACTGTTTTTT. Translated: CASSPSPAGQNEKLFF. This chain connects TRBV4-1 to TRBJ1-4; TRBD1 is a possible D gene (5 bases). Germline V gene lookup returns CDR1 MGHRA and CDR2 YSYEKL. The V end lost 4 bases, the J end lost 5 bases, and 17 bases lay between the germline ends. CDR3 length: 16 residues.

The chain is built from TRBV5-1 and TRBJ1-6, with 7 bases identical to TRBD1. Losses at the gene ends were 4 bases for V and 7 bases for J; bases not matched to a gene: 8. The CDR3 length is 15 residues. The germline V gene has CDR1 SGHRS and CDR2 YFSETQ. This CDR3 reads CASSLGQVGNSPLHF. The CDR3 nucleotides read TGCGCCAGCAGCCTAGGACAGGTTGGGAATTCACCCCTCCACTTT.

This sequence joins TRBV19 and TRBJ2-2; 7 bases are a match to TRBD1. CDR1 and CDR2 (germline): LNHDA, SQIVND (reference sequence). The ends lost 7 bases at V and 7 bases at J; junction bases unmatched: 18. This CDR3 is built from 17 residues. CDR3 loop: CASTSPGRGRDVGELFF. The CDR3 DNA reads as TGTGCCAGTACCTCACCCGGTAGGGGGCGCGATGTCGGGGAGCTGTTTTTT.

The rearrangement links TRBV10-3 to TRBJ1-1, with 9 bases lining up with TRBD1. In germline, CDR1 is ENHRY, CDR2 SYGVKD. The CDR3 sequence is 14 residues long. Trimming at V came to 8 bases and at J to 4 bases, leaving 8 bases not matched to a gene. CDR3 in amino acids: CAIGQGLASTEAFF. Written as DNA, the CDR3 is TGTGCCATCGGACAGGGGTTGGCGAGCACTGAAGCTTTCTTT.

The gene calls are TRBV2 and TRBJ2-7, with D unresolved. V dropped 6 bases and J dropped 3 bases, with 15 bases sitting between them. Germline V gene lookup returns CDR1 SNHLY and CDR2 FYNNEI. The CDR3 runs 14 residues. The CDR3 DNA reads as TGTGCCAGCAGCCTATTCCACGACAACTACGAGCAGTACTTC. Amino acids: CASSLFHDNYEQYF.

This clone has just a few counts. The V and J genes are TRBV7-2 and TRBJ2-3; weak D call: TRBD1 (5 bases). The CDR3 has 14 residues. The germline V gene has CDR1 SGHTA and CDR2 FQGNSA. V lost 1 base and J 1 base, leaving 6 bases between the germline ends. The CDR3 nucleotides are TGTGCCAGCAGCTTAGACAGGCGCACAGATACGCAGTATTTT. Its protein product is CASSLDRRTDTQYF.

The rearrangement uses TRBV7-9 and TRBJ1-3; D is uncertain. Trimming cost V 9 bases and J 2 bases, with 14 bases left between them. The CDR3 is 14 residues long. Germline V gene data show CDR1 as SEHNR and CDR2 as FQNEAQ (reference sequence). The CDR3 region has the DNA TGTGCCAGTACTAGGGTTGGCACTGGAAACACCATATATTTT. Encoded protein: CASTRVGTGNTIYF.

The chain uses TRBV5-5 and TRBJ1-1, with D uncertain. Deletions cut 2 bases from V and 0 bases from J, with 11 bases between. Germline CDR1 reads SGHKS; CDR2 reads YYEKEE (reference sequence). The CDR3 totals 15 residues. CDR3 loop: CASSFLSVMNTEAFF. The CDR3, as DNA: TGTGCCAGCAGCTTCTTATCAGTCATGAACACTGAAGCTTTCTTT.

Here the CDR3 DNA reads TGTGCCTCCGGCGGCAGCCACAATCAGCCCCAGCATTTT. Its translation is CASGGSHNQPQHF. This sequence joins TRBV2 and TRBJ1-5; D unclear. Trimming cost V 11 bases and J 3 bases, with 14 bases left between them. From germline, CDR1 is SNHLY and CDR2 FYNNEI. The CDR3 has 13 residues. Complete variable domain (other parts from reference TRBV2 and TRBJ1-5): EPEVTQTPSHQVTQMGQEVILRCVPISNHLYFYWYRQILGQKVEFLVSFYNNEISEKSEIFDDQFSVERPDGSNFTLKIRSTKLEDSAMYFCASGGSHNQPQHFGDGTRLSIL.